These 8 T cell receptor beta chains were all obtained from the same sample, sequenced in a study of cytomegalovirus exposure and HLA in healthy donors. Sequenced by immunoSEQ multiplex PCR; TCRdb stores in-frame clones only, minus some. The top ten clones hold about 1.4% of a sample with roughly 73,000 clones, over 85% of them seen once. Specimen: PBMCs. Receptors originate from a man between 18 and 29 years old in good health and CMV-seropositive.

The chain links TRBV28 to TRBJ1-5; D not resolved. Germline assignment: CDR1 MDHEN and CDR2 SYDVKM. CDR3 length equals 13 residues. V shed 3 bases and J shed 2 bases, with 5 bases lying between them. The CDR3 DNA sequence: TGTGCCAGCAGTTTTGAGGGCAATCAGCCCCAGCATTTT. Translation: CASSFEGNQPQHF.

The chain employs TRBV19 and TRBJ2-7; a possible D gene is TRBD1 (5 bases). The CDR3 covers 13 residues. Germline assignment: CDR1 LNHDA and CDR2 SQIVND (reference sequence). Trimming shortened V by 6 bases and J by 3 bases, and 12 bases separated the two germline ends. The CDR3 loop is CASRPRVGYEQYF. In DNA form, the CDR3 reads TGTGCCAGTAGGCCCAGGGTGGGCTACGAGCAGTACTTC.

The chain links TRBV6-5 to TRBJ2-7; 8 positions match TRBD2. With V trimmed by 3 bases and J by 4 bases, 5 bases remained unmatched. The germline CDR1 and CDR2 sequences are MNHEY and SVGAGI. This CDR3 has 14 residues. The CDR3 is CASSYARGGYEQYF. CDR3 bases: TGTGCCAGCAGTTATGCCCGGGGGGGGTACGAGCAGTACTTC.

This clone appeared a few times. The chain carries TRBV5-4 and TRBJ2-7; TRBD1 agrees at 7 bases. Unmatched junction bases numbered 15, after V lost 2 bases and J lost 7 bases. The germline gives CDR1 SGHNT, CDR2 YYREEE (reference sequence). This CDR3 is built from 16 residues. The CDR3 DNA follows: TGTGCCAGCAGCTTACAGGGGTGGGATCAATCAGATGAGCAGTACTTC. Translating it yields CASSLQGWDQSDEQYF.

The V and J genes are TRBV30 and TRBJ2-1; 8 positions agree with TRBD2. J gave up 8 bases and V 0 bases, and 6 bases lay outside the gene matches. CDR3 length: 14 amino acids. Germline V gene lookup returns CDR1 GTSNPN and CDR2 SVGIG (reference sequence). This CDR3 reads CAWSVRGVVDEQFF. DNA of the CDR3: TGTGCCTGGAGTGTGCGGGGGGTGGTCGATGAGCAGTTCTTC.

The chain links TRBV7-9 to TRBJ2-5; the D gene is possibly TRBD1 (5 bases). V lost 2 bases to trimming and J lost 1 base, with 8 bases between them. CDR1 is SEHNR and CDR2 is FQNEAQ in the germline V gene (reference sequence). CDR3 length: 14 residues. For the CDR3, the DNA is TGTGCCAGCAGCTTACGGACAATCCAAGAGACCCAGTACTTC. Translating it yields CASSLRTIQETQYF.

V is TRBV7-2 and J is TRBJ2-3; 8 bases are a match to TRBD2. The CDR3 extends over 16 amino acids. The J segment lost 6 bases and the V segment lost 5 bases, leaving 13 bases of the junction unmatched. Germline CDR1 SGHTA, CDR2 FQGNSA. The CDR3 DNA reads TGTGCCAGCAGCCCAGGGGTAGCGGGGACCCGGGATACGCAGTATTTT. Translated: CASSPGVAGTRDTQYF.

The chain couples TRBV28 to TRBJ2-3, with 8 bases matching TRBD1. Germline-derived CDR1 and CDR2 are MDHEN and SYDVKM. V was pared by 3 bases and J by 5 bases, with 13 bases of the junction left unmatched. This CDR3 has 17 amino acids. The CDR3 DNA reads as TGTGCCAGCAGTTTGGGAGAAGGCAGGGGGCCGGGAGATACGCAGTATTTT. The encoded protein is CASSLGEGRGPGDTQYF. The full variable domain, rest sourced from reference TRBV28 and TRBJ2-3, is DVKVTQSSRYLVKRTGEKVFLECVQDMDHENMFWYRQDPGLGLRLIYFSYDVKMKEKGDIPEGYSVSREKKERFSLILESASTNQTSMYLCASSLGEGRGPGDTQYFGPGTRLTVL.